Presented here are 20 T cell receptor beta chains from one specimen sequenced in a study of metastatic and nonmetastatic thyroid tumors (dated by TCRdb to the early 2020s). No patient had received any treatment before thyroid surgery. Receptor amplification or capture employed PCR. Data came from an Illumina HiSeq 4000. The public reads were reprocessed in TCRdb via fastp at Q25 and MiXCR, keeping in-frame beta chains. The sample table shows 30,000 to 45,000 clones, and roughly a third are seen once. The ten most abundant clones make up 15% to 20% of the sample. Input material: tumor tissue. The origin of the receptors is a female donor with papillary thyroid cancer or a benign thyroid nodule (not recorded which). Some clones in this sample may be carry-over from other donors' samples.

There are a few counts of this clone. The genes are TRBV6-2 or TRBV6-3 and TRBJ2-1; D not resolved. Between the trimmed V and J ends, which lost 5 bases and 5 bases, there was a span of 7 bases. The CDR3 spans 12 residues. Germline V CDR1 and CDR2: MNHEY, SVGEGT. CDR3 amino acids: CASSPDNNEQFF. DNA of the CDR3: TGTGCCAGCAGTCCGGATAACAATGAGCAGTTCTTC.

This chain joins TRBV9 and TRBJ1-2; D is undetermined. The germline gives CDR1 SGDLS, CDR2 YYNGEE. The CDR3 runs to 15 residues. The germline V and J ends were trimmed by 1 base and 4 bases, with 14 bases remaining between them. The CDR3 is CASSVRADQPYGYTF. The CDR3 region has the DNA TGTGCCAGCAGCGTAAGGGCAGACCAACCCTATGGCTACACCTTC.

The chain is built from TRBV6-1 and TRBJ1-3; TRBD1 matches at 9 bases. The CDR3 runs 15 residues. J gave up 6 bases and V 3 bases, and 6 bases lay outside the gene matches. Germline assignment: CDR1 MNHNS and CDR2 SASEGT. The CDR3 coding sequence is TGTGCCAGCAGTGACCCCCGGGACAGGGTAAACACCATATATTTT. This sequence encodes CASSDPRDRVNTIYF.

V and J are TRBV30 and TRBJ2-3, with D unresolved. The V end was cut by 4 bases, the J end by 4 bases, with 21 bases between. The CDR3 extends over 16 amino acids. From germline, CDR1 is GTSNPN and CDR2 SVGIG (reference sequence). In DNA, the CDR3 is TGTGCCTGGATCATTACCGGGTCCCGAAGTCCAGATACGCAGTATTTT. Its translation is CAWIITGSRSPDTQYF.

The V call is TRBV11-1, the J call TRBJ2-7, with 7 bases matching TRBD2. The V gene end was trimmed by 1 base and the J gene end by 3 bases; junction bases not matched to a gene: 3. From germline, CDR1 is SGHAT and CDR2 FQDESV (reference sequence). The CDR3 loop spans 14 amino acids. CDR3 coding DNA: TGTGCCAGCAGCTTAGGGCTAGCGGACTACGAGCAGTACTTC. Residues: CASSLGLADYEQYF.

This clone was seen only a few times. V and J are TRBV27 and TRBJ2-2; D possibly corresponds to TRBD1 (5 bases). V gave up 3 bases and J gave up 3 bases, with 8 bases separating them. The germline CDR1 and CDR2 sequences are MNHEY and SMNVEV (reference sequence). The CDR3 has 14 amino acids. CDR3 in DNA: TGTGCCAGCAGTTTCGCACAGGACACCGGGGAGCTGTTTTTT. Translated, it gives CASSFAQDTGELFF.

This clone was recorded a few times. J is TRBJ1-1 and V is TRBV6-1; D possibly corresponds to TRBD1 (6 bases). Deletions cut 6 bases from V and 3 bases from J, with 14 bases between. The CDR3 contains 14 residues. Germline CDR1 and CDR2: MNHNS and SASEGT. The CDR3 here is CASSRTAADTEAFF. The DNA of the CDR3 is TGTGCCAGCAGCCGGACAGCGGCCGACACTGAAGCTTTCTTT.

This chain connects TRBV12-5 to TRBJ2-1; 7 positions match TRBD1. CDR1 and CDR2 from the germline V gene are LGHNT and FRNRAP. V lost 7 bases to trimming and J lost 6 bases; unmatched junction nucleotides: 3. CDR3 size: 12 residues. CDR3 nucleotides: TGTGCTAGTGAAACAGGGGTCAATGAGCAGTTCTTC. Encoded protein: CASETGVNEQFF.

The chain has TRBV7-8 and TRBJ2-2, with a possible D match to TRBD2 (6 bases). From germline, CDR1 is SGHVS and CDR2 FQNEAQ. The V end was cut by 5 bases, the J end by 2 bases, with 12 bases between. CDR3 size: 15 residues. CDR3 sequence (DNA): TGTGCCAGCAGCCCGTGGACTACCAACACCGGGGAGCTGTTTTTT. It encodes CASSPWTTNTGELFF.

This sequence joins TRBV6-2 or TRBV6-3 and TRBJ2-6; perhaps TRBD2 as D (5 bases). Trimming removed 8 bases from V and 1 base from J, with 9 bases in between. Per the germline V gene, CDR1 is MNHEY and CDR2 is SVGEGT. The length of the CDR3 is 14 residues. The CDR3 nucleotides are TGTGCCAGCGTTAGGAGGTCTGGGGCCAACGTCCTGACTTTC. Its protein is CASVRRSGANVLTF.

The J gene is TRBJ1-2, the V gene TRBV6-1; TRBD1 agrees at 8 bases. V shed 8 bases, J shed 2 bases, and the junction held 16 bases outside the gene matches. Germline CDR1 is MNHNS and CDR2 is SASEGT. The length of the CDR3 is 17 residues. DNA of the CDR3: TGTGCCAGCCGGTCGAAAGCAGGGGGCCCGGGAAACTATGGCTACACCTTC. Encoded protein: CASRSKAGGPGNYGYTF.

The rearrangement uses TRBV15 and TRBJ2-2; no definite D call. From germline, CDR1 is LNHNV and CDR2 YYDKDF (reference sequence). Trimming removed 0 bases from V and 7 bases from J, with 9 bases in between. The CDR3 runs 14 residues. CDR3 protein: CATSRDRRIGELFF. The CDR3 DNA reads as TGTGCCACCAGCAGAGATAGACGGATCGGGGAGCTGTTTTTT.

The table lists this clone with a count of one. This chain joins TRBV4-2 and TRBJ2-3, with a tentative D call TRBD2 (6 bases). In germline, CDR1 is LGHNA, CDR2 YNFKEQ. The CDR3 totals 15 residues. The V end was cut by 3 bases, the J end by 2 bases, with 12 bases between. The CDR3 here is CASSQRDSDTDTQYF. The DNA for the CDR3 is TGTGCCAGCAGCCAGAGGGACTCCGACACAGATACGCAGTATTTT.

J is TRBJ2-7 and V is TRBV6-1; 7 bases are a match to TRBD2. Trimming removed 5 bases from V and 6 bases from J; junction bases left unmatched: 10. The CDR3 length is 14 residues. CDR1 MNHNS and CDR2 SASEGT come from the germline V gene. The CDR3 here is CASSLLGGVSEQYF. The CDR3 nucleotides read TGTGCCAGCAGTCTCCTGGGAGGGGTCTCCGAGCAGTACTTC.

This clone has ten or more counts. The V gene is TRBV28, the J gene TRBJ1-6, with a tentative D call TRBD1 (5 bases). The CDR3 covers 12 residues. Germline assignment: CDR1 MDHEN and CDR2 SYDVKM. The ends were cut back, 10 bases at V and 7 bases at J, with 11 bases in the middle. The CDR3 region has the DNA TGTGCCATCGACCCAGGGAATTCACCCCTCCACTTT. It encodes CAIDPGNSPLHF.

The chain carries TRBV30 and TRBJ1-5; D is possibly TRBD1 (6 bases). V lost 5 bases and J 7 bases, leaving 15 bases between the germline ends. The CDR3 sequence is 13 residues long. Germline lookup yields CDR1 GTSNPN and CDR2 SVGIG (reference sequence). The CDR3 nucleotides are TGTGCCTGGGCCACACAGGGAGACCAGCCCCAGCATTTT. It specifies CAWATQGDQPQHF.

This clone was detected a few times. The chain has TRBV6-2 or TRBV6-3 and TRBJ1-1; D is uncertain. Deletions cut 8 bases from V and 6 bases from J, with 22 bases between. The germline V gene encodes CDR1 MNHEY and CDR2 SVGEGT. CDR3 length: 15 residues. Here the CDR3 reads CASGPADSRRAEAFF. The CDR3 nucleotides read TGTGCCAGCGGCCCAGCAGACTCAAGGAGGGCTGAAGCTTTCTTT.

The chain joins TRBV6-1 to TRBJ1-5; D gene uncertain. Germline values: CDR1 MNHNS, CDR2 SASEGT. This CDR3 is built from 15 residues. Trimming left V 1 base short and J 6 bases short, with 13 bases between. The CDR3 loop is CASSEGDGFSQPQHF. CDR3 coding DNA: TGTGCCAGCAGTGAAGGAGACGGTTTCTCTCAGCCCCAGCATTTT.

This clone was observed a handful of times. V is TRBV6-2 or TRBV6-3 and J is TRBJ2-3, with 9 bases aligning to TRBD2. Germline-derived CDR1 and CDR2 are MNHEY and SVGEGT. The CDR3 is made up of 15 amino acids. Trimming took 6 bases from V and 3 from J; bases not matched to a gene: 7. CDR3 DNA: TGTGCCAGCAGAGGTAGCGGGAGAGAAACAGATACGCAGTATTTT. Protein: CASRGSGRETDTQYF.

This clone was found a few times. This chain links TRBV6-5 with TRBJ2-7, with 11 bases matching TRBD1. Germline trimming cut 0 bases from V and 3 bases from J; bases unmatched to any gene: 1. The germline V gene has CDR1 MNHEY and CDR2 SVGAGI. This CDR3 is built from 15 residues. The CDR3 protein is CASSYSGTGGYEQYF. CDR3 bases: TGTGCCAGCAGTTACTCGGGGACAGGGGGCTACGAGCAGTACTTC.